The sequence of this T cell receptor (beta chain) was determined in a study of blood T cells in healthy people across ages. The study's findings and limits: In older individuals, TCR beta diversity per million T cells was lower, falling roughly linearly with age. It was not known whether donors were CMV positive (a possible confounder of expanded clonotype changes).

Donation came from healthy Caucasian individuals in Russia who were aged about 6 to 95. To note about this clonotype: Its antigen is still unknown.

Germline V gives CDR1 SGHRS, CDR2 YFSETQ. V trimming: 4 bases; J trimming: 5 bases; junction bases outside the gene matches: 2. This CDR3 spans 12 amino acids. Using a J-beta primer mix together with a sample-barcoded 5' primer, a second PCR was run for roughly 6 to 12 cycles. TCRdb reprocessed the 5' RACE reads via MiXCR and lists one record per CDR3 protein. This table has 720,000 or so distinct CDR3 sequences, roughly two fifths appearing once. The gene calls are TRBV5-1 and TRBJ1-2; 7 positions agree with TRBD1. The sequence came from a man older than 75 in good health. The specimen was blood. CDR3 bases: TGCGCCAGCAGCCGGGGACAGTATGGCTACACCTTC. This codes for CASSRGQYGYTF.